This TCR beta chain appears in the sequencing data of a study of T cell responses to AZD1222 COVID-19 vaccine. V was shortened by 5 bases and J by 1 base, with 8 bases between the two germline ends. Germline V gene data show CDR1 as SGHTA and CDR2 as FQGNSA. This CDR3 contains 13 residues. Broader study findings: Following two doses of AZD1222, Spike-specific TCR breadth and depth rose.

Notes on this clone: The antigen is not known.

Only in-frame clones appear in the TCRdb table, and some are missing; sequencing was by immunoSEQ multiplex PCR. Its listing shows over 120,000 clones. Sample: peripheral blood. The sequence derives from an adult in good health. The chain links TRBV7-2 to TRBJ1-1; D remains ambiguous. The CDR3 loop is CASSRGENTEAFF. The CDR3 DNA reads TGTGCCAGCAGCCGGGGAGAGAACACTGAAGCTTTCTTT. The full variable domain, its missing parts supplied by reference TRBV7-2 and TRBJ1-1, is GAGVSQSPSNKVTEKGKDVELRCDPISGHTALYWYRQSLGQGLEFLIYFQGNSAPDKSGLPSDRFSAERTGGSVSTLTIQRTQQEDSAVYLCASSRGENTEAFFGQGTRLTVV.